This T cell receptor beta chain originates from a study of blood T cells in healthy people across ages. This clonotype was detected many times. With a J-beta primer mix and a sample-barcoded 5' primer, a second PCR ran about 7 to 12 cycles. TCRdb recomputed calls from the 5' RACE reads with MiXCR, one row per CDR3 protein. The data show 1 million to 1.2 million distinct CDR3 sequences, roughly two fifths seen once. CDR1 and CDR2 from the germline V gene are SQVTM and ANQGSEA. V lost 4 bases and J 1 base, leaving 7 bases between the germline ends. The CDR3 sequence is 12 residues long. This chain connects TRBV29-1 to TRBJ2-5; no clear D gene. Sequencing was performed on blood. The sequence derives from a man between 18 and 29 years old in good health. CDR3 sequence: CSVAATQETQYF. The CDR3 DNA sequence: TGCAGCGTTGCAGCTACCCAAGAGACCCAGTACTTC.